This T cell receptor (beta chain) comes out of a study of response to subunit inactivated influenza vaccine. TCRdb analysed the RT-PCR reads with MiXCR anew, one entry per CDR3 protein. The sample has 750,000 to 850,000 distinct CDR3 sequences, approximately 17% seen once. The CDR3 is made up of 14 amino acids. V lost 0 bases and J lost 4, with 10 bases in between. CDR1 and CDR2 (germline): ENHRY, SYGVKD. The starting material was PBMCs from blood, obtained more than 4 days after vaccination. This sequence was found in a man over 45 who received an inactivated influenza vaccine. The genes are TRBV10-3 and TRBJ2-7; D is possibly TRBD2 (5 bases). The CDR3 region has the DNA TGTGCCATCAGTGAGTCATGGGAGCTTTACGAGCAGTACTTC. Its translation: CAISESWELYEQYF.